The 24 T cell receptor beta chains in this list originate from one sample, sequenced in a study of post-analysis software for immune sequencing data. Study results and caveats: There were a few TRBV segments more frequent in patients than controls, and TRBV5-6, TRBV5-1 and TRBV20-1 were among them.

Which antigens these TCRs recognize remains unknown. Prepared libraries of TCR beta cDNA carried unique molecular identifiers. From the PCR reads, TCRdb called clonotypes with MiXCR, one entry per CDR3 protein. This sample has some 700,000 distinct CDR3 sequences, with roughly three fifths found just once. The source material was blood. The source is a girl aged 2 to 9 with multiple sclerosis.

J is TRBJ1-5 and V is TRBV28; D unresolved. Germline loops: CDR1 MDHEN, CDR2 SYDVKM. Trimming removed 4 bases from V and 0 bases from J, with 10 bases in between. This CDR3 is built from 15 residues. The CDR3 DNA reads TGTGCCAGCAGTTGTCCAGGAATTAGCAATCAGCCCCAGCATTTT. Translation: CASSCPGISNQPQHF.

The chain links TRBV4-3 to TRBJ1-1; D is uncertain. V was cut by 0 bases and J by 7 bases, with 15 bases left in between. Germline CDR1 LGHNA, CDR2 YSLEER. The CDR3 has 15 amino acids. This CDR3 reads CASSQEAGYSVEAFF. In DNA, the CDR3 is TGCGCCAGCAGCCAAGAAGCGGGGTATTCGGTTGAAGCTTTCTTT.

This clonotype appeared a few times. The genes are TRBV29-1 and TRBJ2-4; D ambiguous. Trimming pared 1 base from V and 6 bases from J, leaving 13 bases between. The germline CDR1 and CDR2 sequences are SQVTM and ANQGSEA. The CDR3 spans 14 residues. The DNA for the CDR3 is TGCAGCGTTGAAGTAGAAGGGAAGGGAAACATTCAGTACTTC. Protein product: CSVEVEGKGNIQYF.

The chain has TRBV5-1 and TRBJ1-6, with D perhaps TRBD1 (5 bases). The CDR3 is 16 amino acids. Trimming cost V 0 bases and J 6 bases, with 13 bases left between them. The germline gives CDR1 SGHRS, CDR2 YFSETQ. CDR3 sequence reads: CASSLEAAGTNSPLHF. DNA for the CDR3: TGCGCCAGCAGCTTGGAAGCGGCAGGGACTAATTCACCCCTCCACTTT.

This chain uses TRBV21-1 with TRBJ1-1; TRBD1, the D gene given by the table, was not confirmed from the DNA. TRBV21-1 is noted as a pseudogene. The CDR3 runs to 17 residues. The DNA for the CDR3 is TGTGCCAGCAGCTGCAAAGAGTCGTCCCTTGGCGGCACTGAAGCTTTCTTT. It specifies CASSCKESSLGGTEAFF.

The chain links TRBV19 to TRBJ2-4; D unclear. The CDR3 contains 12 residues. V dropped 6 bases and J dropped 6 bases, with 9 bases sitting between them. Germline V CDR1 and CDR2: LNHDA, SQIVND (reference sequence). The CDR3 sequence: CASSPLGNIQYF. The CDR3 nucleotides read TGTGCCAGTAGCCCCCTAGGAAACATTCAGTACTTC. The full variable domain, with the rest looked up from reference TRBV19 and TRBJ2-4, is DGGITQSPKYLFRKEGQNVTLSCEQNLNHDAMYWYRQDPGQGLRLIYYSQIVNDFQKGDIAEGYSVSREKKESFPLTVTSAQKNPTAFYLCASSPLGNIQYFGAGTRLSVL.

The rearrangement joins TRBV7-2 to TRBJ1-5; a possible D gene is TRBD1 (6 bases). Looked up from germline, CDR1 is SGHTA and CDR2 is FQGNSA. The CDR3 is made up of 13 amino acids. With 5 bases removed from V and 9 bases from J, the gap between germline ends came to 14 bases. CDR3 bases: TGTGCCAGCAGCAGGCAGGGGTCTGCGCCCCAGCATTTT. It codes for CASSRQGSAPQHF.

The V and J genes are TRBV30 and TRBJ2-1; 15 positions match TRBD2. Germline V CDR1 and CDR2: GTSNPN, SVGIG (reference sequence). This CDR3 spans 12 amino acids. V shed 8 bases, J shed 7 bases, and the junction held 0 bases outside the gene matches. The DNA of the CDR3 is TGTGCCGGGACTAGCGGGGGGAATGAGCAGTTCTTC. It yields the protein CAGTSGGNEQFF.

The chain uses TRBV29-1 and TRBJ1-2; no clear D gene. The length of the CDR3 is 14 residues. CDR1 and CDR2 from the germline V gene are SQVTM and ANQGSEA. V lost 5 bases to trimming and J lost 0 bases, with 13 bases between them. CDR3 in amino acids: CSVPVATANYGYTF. Written as DNA, the CDR3 is TGCAGCGTTCCAGTCGCCACAGCTAACTATGGCTACACCTTC.

The gene calls are TRBV20-1 and TRBJ2-1; D may correspond to TRBD1 or TRBD2 (5 bases each). With 4 bases removed from V and 3 bases from J, the gap between germline ends came to 13 bases. The CDR3 covers 14 residues. In germline, CDR1 is DFQATT, CDR2 SNEGSKA (reference sequence). The CDR3 bases are TGCAGTGCTACACCGGGACGAGGCTACAATGAGCAGTTCTTC. It is translated as CSATPGRGYNEQFF.

The CDR3 reads CASSEEHRSSYEQYF. The CDR3 bases are TGTGCCAGCAGTGAAGAACACAGGAGCTCCTACGAGCAGTACTTC. The rearrangement links TRBV6-1 to TRBJ2-7; perhaps TRBD1 as D (5 bases). V gave up 1 base and J gave up 0 bases, with 10 bases separating them. The CDR3 is made up of 15 amino acids. Germline CDR1 MNHNS, CDR2 SASEGT.

The chain couples TRBV5-1 to TRBJ2-7; 13 bases are shared with TRBD2. Trimming at V came to 0 bases and at J to 2 bases, leaving 5 bases not matched to a gene. Germline CDR1 and CDR2: SGHRS and YFSETQ. CDR3 size: 17 residues. Here the CDR3 reads CASSLGPGTSGTYEQYF. CDR3 nucleotide sequence: TGCGCCAGCAGCTTGGGCCCCGGGACTAGCGGGACCTACGAGCAGTACTTC.

This sequence joins TRBV20-1 and TRBJ2-1, with D maybe TRBD1 (5 bases). Germline CDR1 DFQATT, CDR2 SNEGSKA (reference sequence). Trimming stripped 0 bases from V and 8 bases from J, with 17 bases between. The CDR3 totals 15 residues. DNA of the CDR3: TGCAGTGCTAGAGATGTAGGGGTGACATGGGATGAGCAGTTCTTC. This gives the protein CSARDVGVTWDEQFF.

The chain recombines TRBV7-9 with TRBJ2-5, with 10 bases lining up with TRBD2. The DNA matches TRBJ2-7 better at its end, which makes the J call doubtful. Germline assignment: CDR1 SEHNR and CDR2 FQNEAQ (reference sequence). CDR3 length: 15 residues. CDR3 protein: CASSSSGRQDYEQYF. The CDR3 DNA reads TGTGCCAGCAGCTCTAGCGGGAGACAAGACTACGAGCAGTACTTC.

This rearrangement joins TRBV12-3 or TRBV12-4 to TRBJ2-1, with D hard to call. Trimming cost V 1 base and J 5 bases, with 6 bases left between them. This CDR3 contains 13 residues. The CDR3 protein is CASSLVEDNEQFF. CDR3 bases: TGTGCCAGCAGTTTAGTAGAGGACAATGAGCAGTTCTTC.

This clonotype has more than one count but fewer than ten. This chain joins TRBV4-2 and TRBJ2-1; 9 bases match TRBD2. The junction had 6 bases not matched to a gene; V was cut back by 1 base and J by 2 bases. The CDR3 is 17 amino acids. CDR1 and CDR2 (germline): LGHNA, YNFKEQ. The CDR3 here is CASSQVLAGGAYNEQFF. CDR3 nucleotides: TGTGCCAGCAGCCAAGTACTAGCGGGTGGGGCCTACAATGAGCAGTTCTTC.

A single count supports this clonotype. V gene TRBV29-1 combines with J gene TRBJ1-1, with 11 bases fitting TRBD1. The CDR3 sequence is 14 residues long. From germline, CDR1 is SQVTM and CDR2 ANQGSEA. The V gene end was trimmed by 7 bases and the J gene end by 2 bases; junction bases not matched to a gene: 6. CDR3: CSADRGHFNTEAFF. CDR3 sequence (DNA): TGCAGCGCGGACAGGGGGCACTTTAACACTGAAGCTTTCTTT. Using reference TRBV29-1 and TRBJ1-1 for the parts outside the CDR3, the full variable domain is SAVISQKPSRDICQRGTSLTIQCQVDSQVTMMFWYRQQPGQSLTLIATANQGSEATYESGFVIDKFPISRPNLTFSTLTVSNMSPEDSSIYLCSADRGHFNTEAFFGQGTRLTVV.

The V call is TRBV24-1, the J call TRBJ2-5; D gene uncertain. This CDR3 is 13 amino acids long. Germline V gene lookup returns CDR1 KGHDR and CDR2 SFDVKD. Trimming removed 4 bases at V and 3 bases at J, with 8 bases between. The CDR3 coding sequence is TGTGCCACCAGTGAGGGCAAGAAAGAGACCCAGTACTTC. Protein sequence: CATSEGKKETQYF.

This CDR3 reads CASSQQYEQYF. CDR3 in DNA: TGTGCCAGCAGCCAACAGTACGAGCAGTACTTC. The V gene is TRBV3-1, the J gene TRBJ2-4; D is uncertain. The J call may not be correct, given that the DNA end is closer to TRBJ2-7. Germline V gives CDR1 LGHDT, CDR2 YNNKEL (reference sequence). The CDR3 consists of 11 residues.

V usage is TRBV20-1 and J usage is TRBJ1-2; D ambiguous. The CDR3 is 14 residues long. Germline CDR1 DFQATT, CDR2 SNEGSKA (reference sequence). V was cut by 0 bases and J by 0 bases, with 8 bases left in between. The DNA of the CDR3 is TGCAGTGCTAGAGATTTCCGGCCTAACTATGGCTACACCTTC. It is translated as CSARDFRPNYGYTF.

The chain couples TRBV7-2 to TRBJ2-5, with 8 bases matching TRBD2. The CDR3 has 17 amino acids. In germline, CDR1 is SGHTA, CDR2 FQGNSA. V lost 0 bases to trimming and J lost 2 bases; unmatched junction nucleotides: 8. The CDR3 DNA reads as TGTGCCAGCAGCTTAGCGCGGGGGGCGGGGGTACAAGAGACCCAGTACTTC. This translates into CASSLARGAGVQETQYF.

There are a few counts of this clonotype. DNA of the CDR3: TGTGCCAGCAGCTCAGGTGGGACAGGGGGCACTGAAGCTTTCTTT. Protein: CASSSGGTGGTEAFF. The J gene is TRBJ1-1, the V gene TRBV7-9, with 11 nucleotides matching TRBD1. The germline V gene has CDR1 SEHNR and CDR2 FQNEAQ (reference sequence). This CDR3 has 15 amino acids. V dropped 4 bases and J dropped 4; count of bases not matched to a gene: 5.

The chain is built from TRBV6-5 and TRBJ1-4, with TRBD1 matching 10 bases. This CDR3 has 16 amino acids. With 4 bases clipped from V and 2 bases from J, the junction kept 4 bases outside the gene matches. Germline CDR1 MNHEY, CDR2 SVGAGI. CDR3 amino acids: CASSSGQGSTNEKLFF. CDR3 nucleotides: TGTGCCAGCAGTTCGGGACAGGGGAGCACTAATGAAAAACTGTTTTTT.

The sample holds a few counts of this clonotype. J is TRBJ2-1 and V is TRBV24-1; TRBD2 might be the D (7 bases). The CDR3 sequence is 15 residues long. Germline values: CDR1 KGHDR, CDR2 SFDVKD. V lost 3 bases and J 7 bases, leaving 15 bases between the germline ends. The CDR3 DNA reads as TGTGCCACCAGTGATCGGGGGGCCTACTTTAATGAGCAGTTCTTC. Amino acids: CATSDRGAYFNEQFF.